A single sample is the source of the 5 T cell receptor beta chains below, sequenced in a study of T-cell reconstitution after alpha-beta-depleted transplantation in children. The library targeted TCRbeta and was prepared with unique molecular identifiers. TCRdb independently ran MiXCR on the PCR reads; one entry per CDR3 protein. The sample records 540,000 or so distinct CDR3 sequences, 20% to 25% being singletons. The sequencing here drew on PBMCs, mostly from graft donor cells, taken 360 days after TCRalphabeta/CD19-depleted stem cell transplant. The receptors here all came from a boy younger than two who had a stem cell transplant for acute myeloid leukemia, so the T cells may come from the graft donor.

The rearrangement links TRBV10-3 to TRBJ2-1, with D uncertain. This CDR3 has 14 amino acids. Looked up from germline, CDR1 is ENHRY and CDR2 is SYGVKD. The germline V and J ends were trimmed by 3 bases and 5 bases, with 11 bases remaining between them. The CDR3 here is CAISDNPGNNEQFF. The CDR3 nucleotides are TGTGCCATCAGTGATAACCCAGGTAACAATGAGCAGTTCTTC.

The table lists this clonotype with many counts. The chain couples TRBV12-3 or TRBV12-4 to TRBJ2-2; D is ambiguous. The CDR3 has 15 residues. Trimming took off 2 bases at V and 1 base at J, with 8 bases between the two ends. The DNA of the CDR3 is TGTGCCAGCAGTTTACGTCAACAGAACACCGGGGAGCTGTTTTTT. Translation: CASSLRQQNTGELFF.

This clonotype was seen at least ten times. J is TRBJ2-3 and V is TRBV7-3, with a weak D call TRBD1 (5 bases). CDR3 length: 16 residues. V lost 3 bases and J lost 2, with 15 bases in between. Per the germline V gene, CDR1 is SGHTA and CDR2 is FQGTGA. CDR3 nucleotides: TGTGCCAGCAGCTTGCGGAACGACAGATACACAGATACGCAGTATTTT. Encoded protein: CASSLRNDRYTDTQYF.

This clonotype appeared a few times. The rearrangement links TRBV5-5 to TRBJ1-5, with 9 nucleotides matching TRBD1. The CDR3 loop spans 18 amino acids. Germline V gene lookup returns CDR1 SGHKS and CDR2 YYEKEE (reference sequence). The V segment lost 3 bases and the J segment 5 bases; nucleotides outside the gene matches: 15. CDR3 bases: TGTGCCAGCAGCTCTCAACCGGGACAGGGAAGATTCTATCAGCCCCAGCATTTT. It specifies CASSSQPGQGRFYQPQHF.

This clonotype was seen only a few times. This chain links TRBV12-3 or TRBV12-4 with TRBJ1-3, with 7 positions matching TRBD1. V gave up 7 bases and J gave up 2 bases; unmatched junction bases: 8. CDR3 length: 15 amino acids. The chain's CDR3 is CASTWRGLAGNTIYF. The CDR3 DNA sequence: TGTGCCAGCACATGGAGGGGGCTGGCTGGAAACACCATATATTTT.